This T cell receptor (beta chain) was observed in a study of identical twins. General study results and limits: Beta out-of-frame sequences displayed a weaker excess of sharing between twins.

With 8 bases clipped from V and 3 bases from J, the junction kept 7 bases outside the gene matches. This CDR3 contains 15 residues. With respect to this clonotype: The antigen remains undetermined.

TCRdb re-called the 5' RACE reads with MiXCR, one entry per CDR3 protein. The sample has a few hundred thousand distinct CDR3 sequences, more than 6.5% seen once. This sample was also put to use in a study of yellow fever vaccine responses in identical twins. This second study notes: Twins' vaccine T cell response reportedly seemed partly convergent, partly personalized.

The sequence derives from a woman aged 18-35 years in good health. Sequences were obtained from memory (CD45RO+) T cells sorted from blood. The rearrangement uses TRBV12-3 or TRBV12-4 and TRBJ2-1; TRBD2 matches 10 bases. As DNA, the CDR3 is TGTGCCAGCTCTAGCGGGAGTATGCACTACAATGAGCAGTTCTTC. Translation: CASSSGSMHYNEQFF.